Following are 25 T cell receptor beta chains from one sample sequenced in a study of beta chain features in type 1 diabetes. Expressed TCRB transcripts were sequenced, since all the RNA that had been isolated was reverse transcribed. The protocol was immunoSEQ multiplex PCR, while the TCRdb copy is restricted to in-frame clones and leaves out a portion. The sample records about 290,000 clones, under 8.5% being singletons. Source material: central memory CD4+ T cells from blood. These receptor sequences come from a young woman in good health.

The rearrangement links TRBV19 to TRBJ2-7, with D maybe TRBD1 (5 bases). The CDR3 runs to 11 residues. Looked up from germline, CDR1 is LNHDA and CDR2 is SQIVND (reference sequence). Trimming pared 7 bases from V and 4 bases from J, leaving 8 bases between. The CDR3 loop is CASTPGYEQYF. CDR3 DNA sequence: TGTGCCAGTACCCCAGGGTACGAGCAGTACTTC.

The V call is TRBV5-6, the J call TRBJ1-1, with no clear D. The germline CDR1 and CDR2 sequences are SGHDT and YYEEEE. The CDR3 runs 11 residues. Trimming removed 1 base from V and 8 bases from J, with 6 bases in between. The CDR3 spells CASSLKAEAFF. In DNA form, the CDR3 reads TGTGCCAGCAGCTTGAAAGCCGAAGCTTTCTTT.

The genes are TRBV7-2 and TRBJ2-7; TRBD2 matches 7 bases. CDR1 and CDR2 (germline): SGHTA, FQGNSA. V lost 4 bases to trimming and J lost 2 bases; unmatched junction nucleotides: 8. The CDR3 sequence is 15 residues long. In DNA, the CDR3 is TGTGCCAGCAGCTCACGGGAGGCCTCCCCCTACGAGCAGTACTTC. Translating it yields CASSSREASPYEQYF. The variable domain in full, completed from reference TRBV7-2 and TRBJ2-7, reads GAGVSQSPSNKVTEKGKDVELRCDPISGHTALYWYRQSLGQGLEFLIYFQGNSAPDKSGLPSDRFSAERTGGSVSTLTIQRTQQEDSAVYLCASSSREASPYEQYFGPGTRLTVT.

This clone was counted between two and nine times. This chain joins TRBV18 and TRBJ1-1, with D hard to call. The germline V gene has CDR1 KGHSH and CDR2 LQKENI. V was clipped by 8 bases and J by 3 bases, with 10 bases between them. This CDR3 contains 12 residues. The CDR3 reads CASRQSDTEAFF. In DNA form, the CDR3 reads TGTGCCAGCCGGCAGTCCGACACTGAAGCTTTCTTT.

In its sample, this clone was seen many times. The chain has TRBV2 and TRBJ1-2, with D possibly being TRBD1 (6 bases). V gave up 3 bases and J gave up 8 bases, with 16 bases separating them. The germline CDR1 and CDR2 sequences are SNHLY and FYNNEI. There are 14 residues in the CDR3. The CDR3 DNA follows: TGTGCCAGCAGTGACGATAGGGGGAAGGTCGGCTACACCTTC. It is translated as CASSDDRGKVGYTF.

To note about this clone: This sample includes further DNA sequences coding for the same CDR3. The rearrangement uses TRBV20-1 and TRBJ1-2; no firm D call. From germline, CDR1 is DFQATT and CDR2 SNEGSKA (reference sequence). The CDR3 is 10 residues long. Deletions cut 6 bases from V and 4 bases from J, with 6 bases between. CDR3 sequence reads: CSAGTYGYTF. CDR3 bases: TGCAGTGCAGGAACCTATGGCTACACCTTC.

The chain combines TRBV19 with TRBJ2-7; 10 nucleotides match TRBD2. Germline V gene data show CDR1 as LNHDA and CDR2 as SQIVND (reference sequence). V dropped 4 bases and J dropped 9; count of bases not matched to a gene: 9. The CDR3 has 14 residues. The CDR3 nucleotides are TGTGCCAGTAGTACACTAGCGGGGACACGAGGGCAGTACTTC. Translated: CASSTLAGTRGQYF.

The sample holds many counts of this clone. The rearrangement joins TRBV6-6 to TRBJ2-4; D is undetermined. V dropped 7 bases and J dropped 5 bases, with 12 bases sitting between them. The CDR3 is made up of 13 amino acids. Germline V gene data show CDR1 as MNHNY and CDR2 as SVGAGI (reference sequence). The CDR3 here is CASMSVPQNIQYF. In DNA, the CDR3 is TGTGCCAGCATGTCTGTTCCCCAAAACATTCAGTACTTC.

This clone was seen more than once but under ten times. The chain carries TRBV29-1 and TRBJ1-1; a weak D match, TRBD1 (5 bases). This CDR3 contains 13 residues. With 6 bases removed from V and 3 bases from J, the gap between germline ends came to 14 bases. The V gene's germline CDR1 is SQVTM and CDR2 ANQGSEA. This CDR3 reads CSVRLGRDTEAFF. CDR3 bases: TGCAGCGTCCGGTTGGGCAGGGACACTGAAGCTTTCTTT.

This clone was seen more than once but under ten times. The rearrangement links TRBV27 to TRBJ1-5; D is undetermined. The ends were cut back, 5 bases at V and 11 bases at J, with 16 bases in the middle. Looked up from germline, CDR1 is MNHEY and CDR2 is SMNVEV (reference sequence). The CDR3 is 13 residues long. The CDR3 is CASSPSDPFTQHF. The CDR3 DNA is TGTGCCAGCAGTCCAAGCGACCCGTTCACCCAGCATTTT.

This clone was seen many times. This rearrangement joins TRBV30 to TRBJ1-2; D ambiguous. V lost 4 bases and J lost 4, with 16 bases in between. This CDR3 contains 14 residues. Per the germline V gene, CDR1 is GTSNPN and CDR2 is SVGIG (reference sequence). CDR3 in amino acids: CAWMIRASGYGYTF. Written as DNA, the CDR3 is TGTGCCTGGATGATCCGGGCGTCTGGCTATGGCTACACCTTC.

This clone was seen ten or more times. The chain recombines TRBV18 with TRBJ2-2; D gene ambiguous. Germline V CDR1 and CDR2: KGHSH, LQKENI. The CDR3 is made up of 15 amino acids. The germline V and J ends were trimmed by 2 bases and 5 bases, with 12 bases remaining between them. The CDR3: CASSPDVLSTGELFF. CDR3 in DNA: TGTGCCAGCTCACCAGACGTTCTCAGTACCGGGGAGCTGTTTTTT.

Only a few counts were recorded for this clone. This chain uses TRBV29-1 with TRBJ1-4; D gene unclear. V was pared by 7 bases and J by 3 bases, with 9 bases between. The CDR3 runs to 12 residues. The germline CDR1 and CDR2 sequences are SQVTM and ANQGSEA. This chain's CDR3 is CSAGRPNEKLFF. The CDR3 coding sequence is TGCAGCGCCGGGAGGCCTAATGAAAAACTGTTTTTT.

This clone was observed a few times. The V call is TRBV7-9, the J call TRBJ1-1, with D maybe TRBD1 (5 bases). CDR1 SEHNR and CDR2 FQNEAQ come from the germline V gene (reference sequence). This CDR3 has 16 residues. V lost 5 bases to trimming and J lost 9 bases, with 25 bases between them. CDR3 DNA: TGTGCCAGCAGCGGCAAAAGGGGACGGGGCAGCGAGAAAGCTTTCTTT. Translated: CASSGKRGRGSEKAFF.

The V and J genes are TRBV6-1 and TRBJ1-4; D is ambiguous. Trimming shortened V by 6 bases and J by 4 bases, and 9 bases separated the two germline ends. This CDR3 contains 13 residues. CDR1 is MNHNS, CDR2 SASEGT, per germline. CDR3 amino acids: CASRWLVNEKLFF. CDR3 nucleotide sequence: TGTGCCAGCAGGTGGTTGGTTAATGAAAAACTGTTTTTT.

As to this clone: This specimen includes other DNA sequences encoding the same CDR3. The V and J genes are TRBV29-1 and TRBJ2-1; weak D call: TRBD1 (6 bases). The CDR3 runs to 15 residues. The V gene's germline CDR1 is SQVTM and CDR2 ANQGSEA. CDR3 nucleotides: TGCAGTGTGTGGGCTGGGACAAACCGTTACAATGAGCAGTTCTTC. As protein: CSVWAGTNRYNEQFF.

This clone came up many times. This same CDR3 is encoded by further DNA sequences in the sample. CDR3: CASSLGGNTGELFF. CDR3 sequence (DNA): TGTGCCAGCAGTTTAGGTGGTAACACCGGGGAGCTGTTTTTT. This chain links TRBV28 with TRBJ2-2; the D is unclear. CDR1 and CDR2 from the germline V gene are MDHEN and SYDVKM. The V end was cut by 2 bases, the J end by 2 bases, with 6 bases between. CDR3 size: 14 residues.

The J gene is TRBJ2-1, the V gene TRBV7-9; no clear D gene. Germline V gene sequence: CDR1 SEHNR, CDR2 FQNEAQ (reference sequence). Between the trimmed V and J ends, which lost 5 bases and 3 bases, there was a span of 11 bases. The CDR3 extends over 14 amino acids. In DNA form, the CDR3 reads TGTGCCAGCAGCCCGGGCGTGGGCTACAATGAGCAGTTCTTC. Translated, it gives CASSPGVGYNEQFF.

Turning to this clone: This CDR3 is also generated by other DNA sequences in the sample. The chain links TRBV9 to TRBJ2-7, with 7 bases fitting TRBD2. CDR3 size: 14 residues. J gave up 2 bases and V 0 bases, and 2 bases lay outside the gene matches. Germline values: CDR1 SGDLS, CDR2 YYNGEE. CDR3 DNA sequence: TGTGCCAGCAGCGTAGATGCGGGAGCCTACGAGCAGTACTTC. This translates into CASSVDAGAYEQYF.

The rearrangement links TRBV29-1 to TRBJ2-7; 15 positions match TRBD2. The V gene's germline CDR1 is SQVTM and CDR2 ANQGSEA. The CDR3 covers 17 residues. Losses at the gene ends were 2 bases for V and 6 bases for J; bases not matched to a gene: 11. CDR3 sequence: CSVEKWTSGRAVGEQYF. In nucleotides, the CDR3 is TGCAGCGTTGAAAAGTGGACTAGCGGGAGGGCCGTGGGCGAGCAGTACTTC.

This clone was found a few times. V usage is TRBV9 and J usage is TRBJ2-1; 8 bases line up with TRBD2. Germline V gene data show CDR1 as SGDLS and CDR2 as YYNGEE. J lost 11 bases, V lost 0 bases, and 10 bases had no gene match. The CDR3 is 15 amino acids. The CDR3 spells CASSVAGSLAGKQFF. DNA of the CDR3: TGTGCCAGCAGCGTAGCAGGATCATTAGCGGGGAAGCAGTTCTTC.

This clone was seen ten or more times. This sequence joins TRBV7-9 and TRBJ1-1; 7 positions match TRBD1. CDR1 is SEHNR, CDR2 FQNEAQ, per germline (reference sequence). The CDR3 loop spans 14 amino acids. J was trimmed by 10 bases and V by 5 bases; bases with no gene match: 13. CDR3 nucleotide sequence: TGTGCCAGCAGCGATTCCCACACAGGGGAAGGAGCTTTCTTT. Translation gives CASSDSHTGEGAFF.

This chain joins TRBV30 and TRBJ1-4, with no clear D. Germline V gene data show CDR1 as GTSNPN and CDR2 as SVGIG (reference sequence). This CDR3 has 14 residues. The ends were cut back, 4 bases at V and 6 bases at J, with 15 bases in the middle. CDR3 loop: CAWNNRATYEKLFF. Written as DNA, the CDR3 is TGTGCCTGGAATAACAGAGCGACTTATGAAAAACTGTTTTTT.

In its sample, this clone was seen a few times. This sequence joins TRBV29-1 and TRBJ2-6; D not certain. The germline V gene has CDR1 SQVTM and CDR2 ANQGSEA. The CDR3 has 13 amino acids. The V and J ends lost 5 bases and 1 base respectively, with 6 bases between them. CDR3 nucleotide sequence: TGCAGCGTTACAGTATCTGGGGCCAACGTCCTGACTTTC. This encodes CSVTVSGANVLTF.

The chain has TRBV4-3 and TRBJ1-1; D is ambiguous. The V gene lost 0 bases and the J gene lost 5 bases, with 13 bases spanning the gap. CDR3 size: 15 residues. Per the germline V gene, CDR1 is LGHNA and CDR2 is YSLEER. CDR3 in DNA: TGCGCCAGCAGCCAAGATGGGCACGTGGGAACTGAAGCTTTCTTT. Residues: CASSQDGHVGTEAFF.